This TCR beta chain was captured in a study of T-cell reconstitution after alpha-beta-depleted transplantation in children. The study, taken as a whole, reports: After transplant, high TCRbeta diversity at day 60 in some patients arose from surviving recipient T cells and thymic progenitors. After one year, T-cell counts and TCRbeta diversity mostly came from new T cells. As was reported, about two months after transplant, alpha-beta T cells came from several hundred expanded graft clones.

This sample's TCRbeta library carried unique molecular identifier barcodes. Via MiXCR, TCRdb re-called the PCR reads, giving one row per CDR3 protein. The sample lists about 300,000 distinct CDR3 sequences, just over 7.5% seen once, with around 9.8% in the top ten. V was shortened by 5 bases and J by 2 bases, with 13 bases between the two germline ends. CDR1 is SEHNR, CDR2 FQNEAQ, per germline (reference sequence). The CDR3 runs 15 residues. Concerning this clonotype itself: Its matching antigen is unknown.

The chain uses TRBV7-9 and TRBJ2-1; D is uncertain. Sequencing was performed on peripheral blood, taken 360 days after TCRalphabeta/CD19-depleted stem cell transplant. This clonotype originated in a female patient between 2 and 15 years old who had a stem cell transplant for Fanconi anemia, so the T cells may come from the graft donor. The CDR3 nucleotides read TGTGCCAGCAGCCCTGTGAAGGCCCCCTACAATGAGCAGTTCTTC. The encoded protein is CASSPVKAPYNEQFF.